Listed below are T cell receptor beta chains from one sample, sequenced in a study of CD8+CD57+ T cells in acquired aplastic anemia. TCRdb re-analysed the reads in MiXCR, keeping a single row per CDR3 protein. This table has 200,000 or so distinct CDR3 sequences, under 55% appearing once. Sequencing was carried out using sorted CD4+, CD8+, or CD8+CD57+ T cells (not recorded which) from PBMCs. The receptors were sampled from a human donor with aplastic anemia. Each CDR3 is given with its conserved first and last residue. D genes are given only for firm matches. A row's size may be missing; if present it is once, few, many or a size class.

.,TRBJ2-3,.,TRBV2,CASSVSTGTTDTQYF,TGTGCCAGCAGTGTGAGTACGGGAACCACAGATACGCAGTATTTT
.,TRBJ1-4,.,TRBV15,CATSRVRDPNEKLFF,TGTGCCACCAGCAGAGTCCGGGACCCTAATGAAAAACTGTTTTTT
many,TRBJ2-7,.,TRBV12-3/TRBV12-4,CASSLETGQPQRYEQYF,TGTGCCAGCAGTTTAGAAACTGGTCAGCCCCAACGCTACGAGCAGTACTTC
many,TRBJ2-3,.,TRBV15,CATSRDKGLRTDTQYF,TGTGCCACCAGCAGAGACAAGGGCCTTCGCACAGATACGCAGTATTTT
many,TRBJ2-5,.,TRBV11-3,CASSLSGEETQYF,TGTGCCAGCAGCTTGTCCGGGGAGGAGACCCAGTACTTC
many,TRBJ2-3,.,TRBV7-8,CASSLADTQYF,TGTGCCAGCAGTCTTGCGGATACGCAGTATTTT
many,TRBJ2-3,.,TRBV11-1,CASSQPVDTQYF,TGTGCCAGCAGCCAGCCGGTAGATACGCAGTATTTT
.,TRBJ1-2,.,TRBV11-1,CASSQGGGYGYTF,TGTGCCAGCAGCCAAGGTGGCGGATATGGCTACACCTTC
.,TRBJ2-3,.,TRBV11-2,CVSSKGRPDTQYF,TGTGTCAGCAGCAAGGGACGCCCAGATACGCAGTATTTT
many,TRBJ2-3,TRBD1,TRBV19,CASSTYRGRKYTQYF,TGTGCCAGTAGTACTTACAGGGGGCGCAAATATACGCAGTATTTT
.,TRBJ1-3,.,TRBV10-3,CAISGVLSGNTIYF,TGTGCCATCAGTGGGGTTCTCTCTGGAAACACCATATATTTT
many,TRBJ2-2,.,TRBV5-1,CASRVITGELFF,TGCGCCAGCCGGGTGATCACCGGGGAGCTGTTTTTT
.,TRBJ2-5,TRBD2,TRBV2,CASSVTSGLQETQYF,TGTGCCAGCAGCGTTACCTCGGGACTACAAGAGACCCAGTACTTC
many,TRBJ2-1,.,TRBV7-2,CASSLGTVYNEQFF,TGTGCCAGCAGCTTAGGGACAGTCTACAATGAGCAGTTCTTC
many,TRBJ1-2,.,TRBV9,CASSPLQGNYGYTF,TGTGCCAGCAGTCCACTTCAGGGGAACTATGGCTACACCTTC
few,TRBJ2-2,TRBD2,TRBV11-1,CASSSGREGRRTGELFF,TGTGCCAGCAGCTCTGGGCGGGAGGGCCGACGGACCGGGGAGCTGTTTTTT
many,TRBJ1-1,.,TRBV11-3,CASSLAALRPEAFF,TGTGCCAGCAGCTTAGCGGCATTAAGGCCTGAAGCTTTCTTT
many,TRBJ2-3,.,TRBV7-3,CASSRTGWMDTQYF,TGTGCCAGCAGCAGGACCGGGTGGATGGATACGCAGTATTTT
.,TRBJ2-5,TRBD1,TRBV5-5,CASSHYTGGIETQYF,TGTGCCAGCAGCCACTATACAGGGGGGATCGAGACCCAGTACTTC
.,TRBJ2-7,.,TRBV20-1,CSALLGPGRFHEQYF,TGCAGTGCCCTTCTAGGTCCAGGGAGGTTCCACGAGCAGTACTTC
many,TRBJ1-1,.,TRBV19,CASSIDLPGGKAFF,TGTGCCAGTAGTATAGATTTACCGGGTGGAAAAGCTTTCTTT
.,TRBJ1-1,.,TRBV20-1,CSLRDMNTEAFF,TGCAGTTTGAGGGATATGAACACTGAAGCTTTCTTT
.,TRBJ1-5,.,TRBV19,CASSIDRTQPQHF,TGTGCCAGTAGTATCGACAGGACCCAGCCCCAGCATTTT
.,TRBJ2-3,TRBD2,TRBV29-1,CSVDWTSGSTDTQYF,TGCAGCGTTGACTGGACTAGCGGGAGCACAGATACGCAGTATTTT
.,TRBJ2-1,TRBD2,TRBV18,CASSPRYGLAGGEYNEQFF,TGTGCCAGCTCACCCAGATACGGGCTAGCGGGAGGAGAGTACAATGAGCAGTTCTTC
.,TRBJ2-2,.,TRBV20-1,CSASIFGELFF,TGCAGTGCTTCTATCTTCGGGGAGCTGTTTTTT
.,TRBJ2-7,TRBD2,TRBV11-1,CASTPGAGGPYEQYF,TGTGCCAGCACCCCAGGGGCGGGGGGCCCGTACGAGCAGTACTTC
.,TRBJ2-5,.,TRBV29-1,CSVDGVEGETQYF,TGCAGCGTTGACGGCGTAGAGGGGGAGACCCAGTACTTC
.,TRBJ2-7,.,TRBV10-2,CASSAGGTGTYEQYF,TGTGCCAGCAGCGCTGGGGGGACCGGGACCTACGAGCAGTACTTC
many,TRBJ2-1,.,TRBV7-2,CASSLPLLNNEQFF,TGTGCCAGCAGCTTACCCTTATTAAACAATGAGCAGTTCTTC
many,TRBJ1-3,.,TRBV20-1,CSAAGGRGNTIYF,TGCAGTGCTGCCGGGGGCCGGGGAAACACCATATATTTT
many,TRBJ1-1,.,TRBV29-1,CSVESENSEAFF,TGCAGCGTTGAAAGCGAAAACAGTGAAGCTTTCTTT
.,TRBJ1-2,.,TRBV6-1,CASSDGRNYGYTF,TGTGCCAGCAGTGACGGTCGGAATTATGGCTACACCTTC
few,TRBJ2-3,.,TRBV24-1,CATSGSTDTQYF,TGTGCCACCAGTGGAAGCACAGATACGCAGTATTTT
few,TRBJ2-5,.,TRBV19,CASSIGPTQETQYF,TGTGCCAGTAGTATAGGTCCCACCCAAGAGACCCAGTACTTC
few,TRBJ2-7,.,TRBV5-1,CASSLRGSEQYF,TGCGCCAGCAGCTTGAGGGGGAGCGAGCAGTACTTC
.,TRBJ2-7,TRBD2,TRBV20-1,CSVMGGIGDYEQYF,TGCAGTGTCATGGGAGGGATTGGCGACTACGAGCAGTACTTC
many,TRBJ2-7,.,TRBV11-3,CASSLVAGGSFDF,.
many,TRBJ2-3,.,TRBV6-1,CASSPLPESDTQYF,TGTGCCAGCAGCCCACTCCCCGAATCGGATACGCAGTATTTT
.,TRBJ2-3,TRBD2,TRBV11-2,CASSLTAGAADTQYF,TGTGCCAGCAGCTTGACGGCGGGAGCGGCAGATACGCAGTATTTT
few,TRBJ1-3,.,TRBV6-1,CASRKAGLSSGNTIYF,TGTGCCAGCAGGAAAGCGGGACTGAGCTCTGGAAACACCATATATTTT
few,TRBJ2-1,TRBD2,TRBV6-1,CASSPRTSGTNNEQFF,TGTGCCAGCAGCCCAAGGACTAGCGGGACGAACAATGAGCAGTTCTTC
.,TRBJ2-1,.,TRBV24-1,CATSDLGDKGEQFF,TGTGCCACCAGTGATTTGGGGGACAAAGGTGAGCAGTTCTTC
.,TRBJ1-5,.,TRBV2,CASSEAGRQPQHF,TGTGCCAGCAGTGAAGCTGGTAGACAGCCCCAGCATTTT
.,TRBJ2-7,TRBD1,TRBV20-1,CSARGDRGIYEQYF,TGCAGTGCTAGGGGAGACAGGGGGATTTACGAGCAGTACTTC
.,TRBJ1-5,.,TRBV29-1,CSVQDGVLWPQHF,TGCAGCGTTCAGGACGGGGTTTTGTGGCCCCAGCATTTT
.,TRBJ2-5,TRBD2,TRBV29-1,CSVVRREIGETQYF,TGCAGCGTTGTTCGGCGGGAGATCGGGGAGACCCAGTACTTC
.,TRBJ1-1,TRBD1,TRBV5-1,CASSLDGQGNTEAFF,TGCGCCAGCAGCTTGGACGGACAGGGGAACACTGAAGCTTTCTTT
many,TRBJ2-7,TRBD2,TRBV20-1,CSAVTGGDYEQYF,TGCAGTGCCGTTACGGGGGGAGACTACGAGCAGTACTTC
.,TRBJ1-2,.,TRBV20-1,CSARPDYGYTF,TGCAGTGCTAGACCGGACTATGGCTACACCTTC
.,TRBJ1-1,TRBD1,TRBV2,CASSQGQGRTEAFF,TGTGCCAGCAGCCAGGGACAGGGGCGCACTGAAGCTTTCTTT
few,TRBJ1-4,TRBD1,TRBV24-1,CATSDWDRGLNEKLFF,TGTGCCACCAGTGATTGGGACAGGGGGCTTAATGAAAAACTGTTTTTT
few,TRBJ2-5,.,TRBV24-1,CATSTGETQYF,TGTGCCACCAGTACTGGGGAGACCCAGTACTTC
once,TRBJ2-5,TRBD2,TRBV25-1,CASRKGGAGVETQYF,TGTGCCAGCAGGAAGGGGGGAGCGGGAGTCGAGACCCAGTACTTC
few,TRBJ2-1,.,TRBV24-1,CATSDWSVEQFF,TGTGCCACCAGTGATTGGTCGGTAGAGCAGTTCTTC
few,TRBJ2-2,TRBD1,TRBV29-1,CSGQTGVNTGELFF,TGCAGCGGGCAGACAGGGGTGAACACCGGGGAGCTGTTTTTT
few,TRBJ1-1,TRBD1,TRBV19,CASSLRQGQNTEAFF,TGTGCCAGCAGCCTTAGACAGGGACAGAACACTGAAGCTTTCTTT
few,TRBJ2-3,.,TRBV2,CASRGLSSTDTQYF,TGTGCCAGCAGAGGACTATCTAGCACAGATACGCAGTATTTT
.,TRBJ1-3,.,TRBV2,CASRSTSAGNTIYF,TGTGCCAGCAGGAGCACCTCGGCCGGAAACACCATATATTTT